This is a list of T cell receptor beta chains from one sample in a study of Ad26.COV2.S vaccination and SARS-CoV-2 variants. TCRdb keeps only in-frame clones here, not all; method: immunoSEQ multiplex PCR. The table has 430,000 or so clones, about 88% seen once. This sample comprised peripheral blood, obtained in a trial of Ad26.COV2.S vaccine versus placebo. The receptors stem from a person between 18 and 60 years old who received the Ad26.COV2.S COVID-19 vaccine or a placebo. The CDR3 runs from the conserved cysteine through the conserved F or W. D genes are given only for firm matches. Some rows mark clone size as missing; the rest say once, few, many or name a class of expanded clone.

>-|-|TRBJ2-7|TRBV2
CASSPGTAYEQYF
TGTGCCAGCAGTCCCGGGACTGCCTACGAGCAGTACTTC
>-|-|TRBJ2-5|TRBV27
CASSSPGDPGETQYF
TGTGCCAGCAGTTCTCCGGGAGACCCCGGGGAGACCCAGTACTTC
>-|-|TRBJ1-5|TRBV28
CVKLGQRQPQHF
TGTGTCAAACTAGGGCAGAGGCAGCCCCAGCATTTT
>-|-|TRBJ2-1|TRBV7-9
CASRDQSYNEQFF
TGTGCCAGCCGGGACCAATCCTACAATGAGCAGTTCTTC
>-|-|TRBJ2-7|TRBV18
CASSPTGNHYEQYF
TGTGCCAGCTCACCCACAGGGAATCACTACGAGCAGTACTTC
>TRBD1|once|TRBJ2-7|TRBV29-1
CSGGQGTYEQYF
TGCAGCGGCGGACAGGGTACCTACGAGCAGTACTTC
>TRBD1|-|TRBJ2-7|TRBV5-4
CASSLNRGEQYF
TGTGCCAGCAGCTTGAACAGGGGGGAGCAGTACTTC
>-|once|TRBJ1-2|TRBV30
CAWSEGRGNYGYTF
TGTGCCTGGAGTGAGGGACGGGGAAACTATGGCTACACCTTC
>TRBD1|few|TRBJ1-2|TRBV11-3
CASSPDRDYGYTF
TGTGCCAGCAGCCCCGACAGGGACTATGGCTACACCTTC
>-|-|TRBJ1-1|TRBV7-2
CASSPYMVNTEAFF
TGTGCCAGCAGCCCCTATATGGTGAACACTGAAGCTTTCTTT
>-|-|TRBJ2-3|TRBV5-6
CASSLLRKGESDTQYF
TGTGCCAGCAGCTTATTAAGGAAGGGGGAGTCAGATACGCAGTATTTT
>TRBD2|-|TRBJ2-3|TRBV9
CASSVELAGGIAQYF
TGTGCCAGCAGCGTAGAGCTAGCGGGGGGCATAGCGCAGTATTTT
>TRBD1|-|TRBJ1-2|TRBV7-9
CASSLAGDRVARGYTF
TGTGCCAGCAGCTTAGCCGGCGACAGGGTGGCCCGAGGCTACACCTTC
>-|-|TRBJ2-4|TRBV6-1
CASSDGVVNIQYF
TGTGCCAGCAGTGATGGTGTGGTGAACATTCAGTACTTC
>-|-|TRBJ2-3|TRBV25-1
CASSEARGGVDTQYF
TGTGCCAGCAGTGAGGCCAGGGGAGGGGTAGATACGCAGTATTTT
>-|-|TRBJ1-1|TRBV4-2
CASSHRSGIQNTEAFF
TGTGCCAGCAGCCACCGTTCGGGGATACAGAACACTGAAGCTTTCTTT
>-|-|TRBJ2-7|TRBV7-6
CASSRPFGRGSYEQYF
TGTGCCAGCAGCCGCCCCTTTGGCAGGGGATCATACGAGCAGTACTTC
>-|-|TRBJ2-1|TRBV7-7
CASSLDGNYNEQFF
TGTGCTAGCAGCTTAGACGGGAACTACAATGAGCAGTTCTTC
>-|-|TRBJ1-1|TRBV19
CASSIDWANTEAFF
TGTGCCAGTAGTATAGATTGGGCGAACACTGAAGCTTTCTTT
>-|-|TRBJ2-2|TRBV9
CASSLRSGTVSGELFF
TGTGCCAGCAGCCTAAGGTCCGGGACGGTGTCCGGGGAGCTGTTTTTT
>-|-|TRBJ2-6|TRBV7-2
CASSLSVAGANVLTF
TGTGCCAGCAGCTTATCGGTGGCTGGGGCCAACGTCCTGACTTTC
>-|-|TRBJ1-5|TRBV18
CASSPQQGRNQPQHF
TGTGCCAGCTCACCACAACAGGGCCGCAATCAGCCCCAGCATTTT
>-|once|TRBJ2-5|TRBV7-6
CASSLEGQETQYF
TGTGCCAGCAGCTTAGAAGGTCAAGAGACCCAGTACTTC
>TRBD1|once|TRBJ1-2|TRBV11-2
CASSPGQGNYGYTF
TGTGCCAGCAGTCCCGGACAGGGAAACTATGGCTACACCTTC
>-|once|TRBJ2-7|TRBV28
CASSLQGYEQYF
TGTGCCAGCAGTCTACAGGGCTACGAGCAGTACTTC
>-|-|TRBJ2-7|TRBV28
CASTQNRLDSYEQYF
TGTGCCAGCACCCAAAATCGACTAGACTCCTACGAGCAGTACTTC
>-|-|TRBJ2-2|TRBV3-1/TRBV3-2
CASSKLNTGELFF
TGTGCCAGCAGTAAGTTGAACACCGGGGAGCTGTTTTTT
>TRBD2|-|TRBJ2-3|TRBV7-9
CASGGEGRGDTQYF
TGTGCCAGCGGGGGGGAGGGCCGAGGAGATACGCAGTATTTT
>TRBD1|-|TRBJ2-5|TRBV24-1
CATSDPGQGSETQYF
TGTGCCACCAGTGATCCGGGACAGGGGAGTGAGACCCAGTACTTC
>-|-|TRBJ1-2|TRBV27
CASSFGGAYGYTF
TGTGCCAGCAGTTTTGGGGGAGCCTATGGCTACACCTTC
>-|-|TRBJ1-1|TRBV9
CASTRMANTEAFF
TGTGCCAGCACCCGTATGGCTAACACTGAAGCTTTCTTT
>-|once|TRBJ1-5|TRBV19
CASGEVQPQHF
TGTGCCAGTGGGGAGGTACAGCCCCAGCATTTT
>-|-|TRBJ1-2|TRBV28
CASMLVGAQTF
TGTGCCAGCATGCTGGTCGGAGCGCAGACCTTC
>-|-|TRBJ1-2|TRBV5-4
CASSLESGAGYTF
TGTGCCAGCAGCTTGGAGTCAGGGGCCGGCTACACCTTC
>TRBD1|-|TRBJ2-7|TRBV29-1
CSVLGQYSYEQYF
TGCAGCGTTCTGGGACAGTACTCCTACGAGCAGTACTTC
>-|-|TRBJ2-2|TRBV29-1
CSALLDMNTGELFF
TGCAGCGCCCTACTCGATATGAACACCGGGGAGCTGTTTTTT
>-|-|TRBJ2-5|TRBV4-3
CASSQGPLAPQETQYF
TGCGCCAGCAGCCAAGGCCCCCTAGCACCTCAAGAGACCCAGTACTTC
>-|many|TRBJ1-2|TRBV4-1
CASSRPDRNYGYTF
TGCGCCAGCAGCCGCCCGGACAGAAACTATGGCTACACCTTC